This TCR beta chain appears in the sequencing data of a study of cytomegalovirus exposure and HLA in healthy donors. Overall study context: HLA-typed donors contributed around 82 million unique TCRs, which were held in an early data release.

The CDR3 runs 15 residues. The ends lost 4 bases at V and 3 bases at J; junction bases unmatched: 6. Germline CDR1 is LNHDA and CDR2 is SQIVND (reference sequence). Vbeta (60) and Jbeta (13) primers were used in the PCR. The data were produced by immunoSEQ multiplex PCR, yet TCRdb's version contains in-frame clones alone and is incomplete. The repertoire holds about 180,000 clones, with over 75% as singletons. Healthy people donating bone marrow made up the donors. Overall study results and limits: A highly shared variant cluster was judged a likely technical artifact. After further analysis at a later stage, 16,951 TCR beta sequences were associated with HLA alleles at 0.05 false discovery rate.

Regarding this clone: Its antigen is unidentified.

The material sequenced was PBMCs. The chain is built from TRBV19 and TRBJ2-7, with TRBD1 matching over 10 bases. The TCR sequence derives from a woman aged 25 to 39 in good health and CMV-seronegative. CDR3 sequence (DNA): TGTGCCAGTAGTAGAGCCGGGACAGGGGTCTACGAGCAGTACTTC. This gives the protein CASSRAGTGVYEQYF. The full variable domain, in which reference TRBV19 and TRBJ2-7 provide the parts outside the CDR3, is DGGITQSPKYLFRKEGQNVTLSCEQNLNHDAMYWYRQDPGQGLRLIYYSQIVNDFQKGDIAEGYSVSREKKESFPLTVTSAQKNPTAFYLCASSRAGTGVYEQYFGPGTRLTVT.